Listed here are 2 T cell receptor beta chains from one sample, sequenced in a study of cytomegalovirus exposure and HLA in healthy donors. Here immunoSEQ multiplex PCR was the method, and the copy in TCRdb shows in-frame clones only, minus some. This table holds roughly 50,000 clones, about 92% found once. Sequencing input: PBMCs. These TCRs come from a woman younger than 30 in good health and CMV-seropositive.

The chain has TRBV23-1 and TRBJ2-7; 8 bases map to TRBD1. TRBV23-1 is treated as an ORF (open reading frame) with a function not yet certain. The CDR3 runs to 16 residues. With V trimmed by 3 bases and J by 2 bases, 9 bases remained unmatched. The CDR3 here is CASSQSPWTGPYEQYF. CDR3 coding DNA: TGCGCCAGCAGTCAGTCGCCGTGGACAGGGCCCTACGAGCAGTACTTC.

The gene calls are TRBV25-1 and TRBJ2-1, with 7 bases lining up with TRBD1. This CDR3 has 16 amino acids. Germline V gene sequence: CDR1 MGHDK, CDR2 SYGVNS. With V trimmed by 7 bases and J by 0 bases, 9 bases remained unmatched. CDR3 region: CASIRTGASSYNEQFF. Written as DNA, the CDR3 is TGTGCCAGCATCCGTACAGGGGCTAGCTCCTACAATGAGCAGTTCTTC.